A selection of T cell receptor beta chains follows, all from one sample in a study of CD8+ T cells in alopecia areata. Some clones are missing from TCRdb's copy, which holds only in-frame ones; the method was immunoSEQ multiplex PCR. Of around 210,000 clones detected, around 65% appear once; the ten largest clones hold around 4%. The specimen was CD4+ T cells sorted from blood, collected at week 4, from a patient treated with tofacitinib. The source is a human donor with alopecia areata. Both conserved end residues are part of each CDR3. D genes are given only for firm matches. For some rows the clone size is stated as once, few or many, or as a class when expanded; others skip it.

cdr3_aa	cdr3_nt	v_call	j_call	d_call	clone_size
CASRKDRRIEAFF	TGTGCCAGCAGAAAGGACAGGCGAATTGAAGCTTTCTTT	TRBV27	TRBJ1-1	TRBD1	-
CAWSVLAGSYNEQFF	TGTGCCTGGAGTGTCCTAGCGGGGTCCTACAATGAGCAGTTCTTC	TRBV30	TRBJ2-1	TRBD2	few
CAWIGSSGTLAGYTF	TGTGCCTGGATCGGTTCTTCCGGGACTTTGGCTGGCTACACCTTC	TRBV30	TRBJ1-2	-	few
CASSSSITGELFF	TGTGCCAGCAGCTCCAGTATCACCGGGGAGCTGTTTTTT	TRBV7-9	TRBJ2-2	-	-
CSVEASSGGHYNEQFF	TGCAGCGTTGAGGCGAGCTCGGGGGGGCACTACAATGAGCAGTTCTTC	TRBV29-1	TRBJ2-1	TRBD2	-
CASSKGQDTNIQYF	TGTGCCAGCAGTAAGGGACAGGATACGAACATTCAGTACTTC	TRBV5-5	TRBJ2-4	TRBD1	-
CASSQDLGQAFYGYTF	TGCGCCAGCAGCCAAGATTTGGGACAGGCGTTCTATGGCTACACCTTC	TRBV4-3	TRBJ1-2	TRBD1	-
CASSYSKQGDGYGYTF	TGTGCCAGCAGTTACTCGAAACAGGGGGATGGCTATGGCTACACCTTC	TRBV6-5	TRBJ1-2	TRBD1	few
CASSPSTGRSDIQYF	TGTGCCAGCTCACCCTCGACAGGGAGGTCGGACATTCAGTACTTC	TRBV18	TRBJ2-4	-	-
CSVEREYTPETQYF	TGCAGCGTTGAGCGGGAATACACACCAGAGACCCAGTACTTC	TRBV29-1	TRBJ2-5	-	-
CASSLVGTDYGYTF	TGTGCCAGCAGCTTAGTGGGGACAGACTATGGCTACACCTTC	TRBV7-2	TRBJ1-2	TRBD1	-
CASSLGTYEQYF	TGTGCCAGCAGTTTGGGTACCTACGAGCAGTACTTC	TRBV28	TRBJ2-7	-	few
CSGVEAAGREQYF	TGCAGTGGGGTAGAGGCAGCGGGACGCGAGCAGTACTTC	TRBV29-1	TRBJ2-7	TRBD2	-
CASSQEGNRLYEQYF	TGTGCCAGCAGCCAAGAAGGCAACCGTTTGTACGAGCAGTACTTC	TRBV4-2	TRBJ2-7	-	-
CASSRLEEGINEQYF	TGTGCCAGCAGCCGCTTGGAGGAGGGGATCAACGAGCAGTACTTC	TRBV6-5	TRBJ2-7	-	-
CASIWDGKLFF	TGTGCCAGCATTTGGGATGGGAAACTGTTTTTT	TRBV2	TRBJ1-4	-	once
CASSVAPGGNTGELFF	TGTGCCAGCAGCGTAGCTCCGGGGGGGAACACCGGGGAGCTGTTTTTT	TRBV9	TRBJ2-2	TRBD2	-
CASSVALSGQRLSF	TGTGCCAGCAGCGTAGCTTTGTCGGGACAGAGGTTGTCCTTC	TRBV9	TRBJ1-2	TRBD1	once